Reported below is one T cell receptor (beta chain). Its antigen is unknown. The entry originates in a study of OX40 agonist ivuxolimab in advanced cancers. Across the study: Ivuxolimab doses were 0.01, 0.1, 0.3, 1.5, 3 or 10 mg/kg every 2 weeks. Overall study results and limits: On average, CD8+ T cells had more expanded clones than CD4+. Partial responders at 0.1-3.0 mg/kg showed near-lowest clonal expansion.

The V segment lost 3 bases and the J segment 0 bases; nucleotides outside the gene matches: 2. The length of the CDR3 is 16 residues. Germline CDR1 MNHNS, CDR2 SASEGT. Libraries were prepared by immunoSEQ multiplex PCR; TCRdb keeps only in-frame clonotypes and omits some of them. Of 55,000 to 75,000 clones listed, about 85% are singletons. V and J are TRBV6-1 and TRBJ2-2; 9 bases match TRBD1. The sample was CD4+ or CD8+ T cells sorted from blood, taken in a trial of the OX40 agonist ivuxolimab. The receptor was isolated from an adult with an advanced solid tumor such as melanoma, head and neck, liver or kidney cancer. The CDR3: CASSDRQGANTGELFF. CDR3 nucleotide sequence: TGTGCCAGCAGTGACAGACAGGGGGCGAACACCGGGGAGCTGTTTTTT.